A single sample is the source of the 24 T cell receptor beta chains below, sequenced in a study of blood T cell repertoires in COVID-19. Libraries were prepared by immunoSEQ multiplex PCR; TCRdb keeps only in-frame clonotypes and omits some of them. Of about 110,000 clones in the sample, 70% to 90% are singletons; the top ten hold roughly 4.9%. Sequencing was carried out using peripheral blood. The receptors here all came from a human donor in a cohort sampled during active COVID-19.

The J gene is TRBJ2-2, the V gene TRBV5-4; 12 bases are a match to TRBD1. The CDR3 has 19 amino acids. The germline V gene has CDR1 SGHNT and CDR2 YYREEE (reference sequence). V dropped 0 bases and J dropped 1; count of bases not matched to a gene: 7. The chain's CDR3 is CASSLGGGQGARNTGELFF. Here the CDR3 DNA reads TGTGCCAGCAGCTTGGGCGGGGGACAGGGGGCGAGGAACACCGGGGAGCTGTTTTTT.

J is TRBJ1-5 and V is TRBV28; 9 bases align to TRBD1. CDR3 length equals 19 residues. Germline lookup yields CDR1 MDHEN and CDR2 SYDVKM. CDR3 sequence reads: CRSAAMSLRDRELNQPQHF. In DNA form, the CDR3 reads TGTCGCTCAGCGGCTATGTCTTTGAGGGACAGGGAGCTCAATCAGCCCCAGCATTTT.

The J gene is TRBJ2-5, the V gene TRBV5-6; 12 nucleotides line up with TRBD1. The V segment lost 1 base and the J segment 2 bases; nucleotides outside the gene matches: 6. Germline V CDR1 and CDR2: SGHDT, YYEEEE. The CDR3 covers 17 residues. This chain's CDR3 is CASSLLGDRGRQETQYF. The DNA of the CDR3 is TGTGCCAGCAGCTTGTTGGGGGACAGGGGGCGGCAAGAGACCCAGTACTTC.

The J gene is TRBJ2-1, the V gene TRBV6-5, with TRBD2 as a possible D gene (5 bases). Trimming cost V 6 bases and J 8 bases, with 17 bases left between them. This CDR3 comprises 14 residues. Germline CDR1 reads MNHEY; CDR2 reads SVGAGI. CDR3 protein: CASSPKPGIHEQFF. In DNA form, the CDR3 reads TGTGCCAGCAGCCCCAAGCCGGGGATCCATGAGCAGTTCTTC.

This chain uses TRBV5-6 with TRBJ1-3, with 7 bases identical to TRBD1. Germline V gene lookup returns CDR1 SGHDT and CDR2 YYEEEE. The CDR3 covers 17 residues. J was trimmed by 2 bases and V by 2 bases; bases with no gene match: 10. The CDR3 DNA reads TGTGCCAGCAGCTTACTCGGCGGCAGGGGGACTGGAAACACCATATATTTT. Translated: CASSLLGGRGTGNTIYF.

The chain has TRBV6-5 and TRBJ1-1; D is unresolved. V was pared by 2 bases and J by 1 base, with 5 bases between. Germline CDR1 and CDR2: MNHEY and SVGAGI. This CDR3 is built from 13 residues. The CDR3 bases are TGTGCCAGCAGTTACGGGAGGAACACTGAAGCTTTCTTT. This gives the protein CASSYGRNTEAFF.

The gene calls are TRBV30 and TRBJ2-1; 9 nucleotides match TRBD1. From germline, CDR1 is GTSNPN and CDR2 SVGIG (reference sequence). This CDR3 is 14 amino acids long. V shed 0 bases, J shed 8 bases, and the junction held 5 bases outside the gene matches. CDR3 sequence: CAWSVGTGRDEQFF. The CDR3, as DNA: TGTGCCTGGAGTGTAGGGACAGGGCGGGATGAGCAGTTCTTC.

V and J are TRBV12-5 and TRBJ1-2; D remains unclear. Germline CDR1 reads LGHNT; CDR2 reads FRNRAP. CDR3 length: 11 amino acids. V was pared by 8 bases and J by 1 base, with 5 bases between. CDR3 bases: TGTGCTAGTTCGGGTAACTATGGCTACACCTTC. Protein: CASSGNYGYTF.

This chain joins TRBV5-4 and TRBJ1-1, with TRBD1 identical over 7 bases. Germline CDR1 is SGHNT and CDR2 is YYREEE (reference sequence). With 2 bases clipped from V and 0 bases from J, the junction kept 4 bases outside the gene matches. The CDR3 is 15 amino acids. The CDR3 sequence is CASSFGGQLNTEAFF. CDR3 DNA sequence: TGTGCCAGCAGCTTCGGGGGACAGTTGAACACTGAAGCTTTCTTT.

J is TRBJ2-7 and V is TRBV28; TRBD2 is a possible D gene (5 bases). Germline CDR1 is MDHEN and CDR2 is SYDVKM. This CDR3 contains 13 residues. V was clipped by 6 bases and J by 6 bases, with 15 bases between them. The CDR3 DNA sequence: TGTGCCAGCAGAAGGACCGCAGAGGGCGAGCAGTACTTC. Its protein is CASRRTAEGEQYF. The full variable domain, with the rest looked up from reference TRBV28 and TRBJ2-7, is DVKVTQSSRYLVKRTGEKVFLECVQDMDHENMFWYRQDPGLGLRLIYFSYDVKMKEKGDIPEGYSVSREKKERFSLILESASTNQTSMYLCASRRTAEGEQYFGPGTRLTVT.

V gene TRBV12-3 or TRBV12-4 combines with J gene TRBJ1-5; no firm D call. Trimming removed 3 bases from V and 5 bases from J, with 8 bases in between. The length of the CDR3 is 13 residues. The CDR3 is CASSFGVYQPQHF. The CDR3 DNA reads TGTGCCAGCAGTTTTGGAGTGTATCAGCCCCAGCATTTT.

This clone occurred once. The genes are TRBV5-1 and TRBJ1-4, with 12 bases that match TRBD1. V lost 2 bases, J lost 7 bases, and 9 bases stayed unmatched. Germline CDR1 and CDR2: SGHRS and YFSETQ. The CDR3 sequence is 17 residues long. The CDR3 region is CASSFGTGGGSSEKLFF. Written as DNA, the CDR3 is TGCGCCAGCAGCTTCGGGACAGGGGGCGGATCAAGTGAAAAACTGTTTTTT.

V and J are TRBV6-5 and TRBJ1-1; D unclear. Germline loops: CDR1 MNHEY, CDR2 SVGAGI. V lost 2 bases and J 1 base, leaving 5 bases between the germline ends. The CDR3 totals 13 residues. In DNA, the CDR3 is TGTGCCAGCAGTTACGGCTGGAACACTGAAGCTTTCTTT. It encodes CASSYGWNTEAFF.

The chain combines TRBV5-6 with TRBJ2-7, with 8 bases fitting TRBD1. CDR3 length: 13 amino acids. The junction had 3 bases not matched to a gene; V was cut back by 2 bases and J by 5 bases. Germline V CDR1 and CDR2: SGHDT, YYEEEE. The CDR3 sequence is CASSFWTGNEQYF. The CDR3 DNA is TGTGCCAGCAGCTTCTGGACAGGGAACGAGCAGTACTTC.

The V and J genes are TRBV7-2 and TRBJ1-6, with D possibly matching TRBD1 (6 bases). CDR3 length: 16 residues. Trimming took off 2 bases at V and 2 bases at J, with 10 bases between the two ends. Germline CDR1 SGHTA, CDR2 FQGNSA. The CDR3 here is CASSLKGGTYNSPLHF. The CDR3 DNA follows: TGTGCCAGCAGCTTAAAGGGGGGGACCTATAATTCACCCCTCCACTTT.

The CDR3 region is CASSLDRSYGYTF. The CDR3 nucleotides are TGTGCCAGCAGTCTGGACAGAAGCTATGGCTACACCTTC. This chain joins TRBV6-2 or TRBV6-3 and TRBJ1-2, with a possible D match to TRBD1 (6 bases). The V end lost 5 bases, the J end lost 4 bases, and 11 bases lay between the germline ends. This CDR3 comprises 13 residues. CDR1 is MNHEY, CDR2 SVGEGT, per germline.

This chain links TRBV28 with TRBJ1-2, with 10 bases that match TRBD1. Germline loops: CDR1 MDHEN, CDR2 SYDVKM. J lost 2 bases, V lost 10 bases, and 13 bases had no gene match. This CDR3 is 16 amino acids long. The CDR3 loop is CAISPVGGQGNYGYTF. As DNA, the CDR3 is TGTGCCATCTCACCCGTGGGGGGACAGGGGAACTATGGCTACACCTTC.

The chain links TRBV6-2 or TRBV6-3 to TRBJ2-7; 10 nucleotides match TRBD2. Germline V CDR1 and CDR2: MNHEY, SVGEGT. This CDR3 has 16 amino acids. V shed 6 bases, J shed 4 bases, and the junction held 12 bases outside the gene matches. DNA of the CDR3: TGTGCCAGCAGCCCCGCCGGCCAGCGGGAGGGTTACGAGCAGTACTTC. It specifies CASSPAGQREGYEQYF.

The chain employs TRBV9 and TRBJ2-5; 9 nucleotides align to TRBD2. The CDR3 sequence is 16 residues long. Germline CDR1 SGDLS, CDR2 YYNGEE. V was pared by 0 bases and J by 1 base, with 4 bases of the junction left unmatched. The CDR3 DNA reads TGTGCCAGCAGCGTAGGGCTAGCGGGGCCCCAAGAGACCCAGTACTTC. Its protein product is CASSVGLAGPQETQYF. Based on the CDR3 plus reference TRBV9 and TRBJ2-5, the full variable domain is DSGVTQTPKHLITATGQRVTLRCSPRSGDLSVYWYQQSLDQGLQFLIQYYNGEERAKGNILERFSAQQFPDLHSELNLSSLELGDSALYFCASSVGLAGPQETQYFGPGTRLLVL.

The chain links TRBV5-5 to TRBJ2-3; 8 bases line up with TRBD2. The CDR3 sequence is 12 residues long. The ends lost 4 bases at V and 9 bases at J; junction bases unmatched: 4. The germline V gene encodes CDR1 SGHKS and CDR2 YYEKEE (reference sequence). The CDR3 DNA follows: TGTGCCAGCAGCACGGGGGGGCCCACGCAGTATTTT. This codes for CASSTGGPTQYF.

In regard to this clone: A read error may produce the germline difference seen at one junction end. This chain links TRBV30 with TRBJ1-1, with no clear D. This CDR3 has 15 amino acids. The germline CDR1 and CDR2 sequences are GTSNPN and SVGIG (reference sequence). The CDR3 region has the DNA TGTGCCTGCCGGGGTTCCCAGGTGAGGAACATTGAAGCTTTCTTT. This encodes CACRGSQVRNIEAFF. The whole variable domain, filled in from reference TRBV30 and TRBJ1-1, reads SQTIHQWPATLVQPVGSPLSLECTVEGTSNPNLYWYRQAAGRGLQLLFYSVGIGQISSEVPQNLSASRPQDRQFILSSKKLLLSDSGFYLCACRGSQVRNIEAFFGQGTRLTVV.

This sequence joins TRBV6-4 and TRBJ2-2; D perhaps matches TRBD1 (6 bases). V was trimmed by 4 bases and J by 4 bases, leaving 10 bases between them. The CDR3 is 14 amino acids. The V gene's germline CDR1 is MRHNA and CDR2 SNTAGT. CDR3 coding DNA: TGTGCCAGCAGTGCCCAGGGGTCCACCGGGGAGCTGTTTTTT. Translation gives CASSAQGSTGELFF.

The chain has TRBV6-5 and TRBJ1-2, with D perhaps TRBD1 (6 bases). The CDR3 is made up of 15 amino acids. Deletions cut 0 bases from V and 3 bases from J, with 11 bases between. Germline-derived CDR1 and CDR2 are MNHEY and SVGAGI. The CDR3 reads CASSYSRQGHYGYTF. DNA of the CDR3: TGTGCCAGCAGTTACTCGCGCCAGGGGCACTATGGCTACACCTTC.

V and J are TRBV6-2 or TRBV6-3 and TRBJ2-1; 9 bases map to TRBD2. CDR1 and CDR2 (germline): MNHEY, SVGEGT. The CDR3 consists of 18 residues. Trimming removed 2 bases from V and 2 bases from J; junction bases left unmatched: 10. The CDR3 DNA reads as TGTGCCAGCAGTTACACCGGCCCCTCTAGCGGGACCTACAATGAGCAGTTCTTC. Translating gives CASSYTGPSSGTYNEQFF.